This TCR beta chain was retrieved from a study of regulatory T cells in long-lasting Graves disease. Points from the study as a whole: Persistent Graves' patients showed reduced TCR diversity versus newly diagnosed patients.

Time point denoted: persistent/refractory GD, antithyroid drugs over 5 years with positive TRAb. PBMCs provided the RNA from which the TCR library was made. Recruitment took place at an endocrinology department in Xi'an, China. For this clonotype: The target antigen is unknown.

Assembly of TCR beta libraries relied on iRepertoire HTBI primers together with Arm-PCR of CDR3 regions. Each CDR3 protein is one row after TCRdb ran MiXCR on the multiplex PCR reads. The sample records around 450,000 distinct CDR3 sequences, roughly 21% being singletons. This clonotype was sampled from a female donor with Graves disease. The sequences come from peripheral blood mononuclear cells (PBMCs), collected when the disease was refractory, from a patient treated with antithyroid drugs.

The CDR3 sequence is CSARDRIRVETQYF. The CDR3 DNA follows: TGCAGTGCTAGAGATAGGATCAGGGTGGAGACCCAGTACTTC. The rearrangement links TRBV20-1 to TRBJ2-5, with D possibly matching TRBD1 (5 bases). The CDR3 is 14 residues long. Looked up from germline, CDR1 is DFQATT and CDR2 is SNEGSKA (reference sequence). Trimming stripped 0 bases from V and 5 bases from J, with 13 bases between.